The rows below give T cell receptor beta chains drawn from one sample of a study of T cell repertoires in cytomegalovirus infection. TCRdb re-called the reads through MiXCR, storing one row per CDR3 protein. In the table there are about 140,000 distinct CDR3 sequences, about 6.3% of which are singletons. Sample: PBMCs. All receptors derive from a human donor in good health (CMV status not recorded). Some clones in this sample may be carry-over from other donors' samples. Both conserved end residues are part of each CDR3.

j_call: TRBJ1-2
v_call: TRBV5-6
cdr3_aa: CASSNGARHGYTF

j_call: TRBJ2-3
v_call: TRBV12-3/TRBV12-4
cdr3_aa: CASSSSGVTDTQYF

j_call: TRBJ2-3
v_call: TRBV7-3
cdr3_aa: CASSLGLGWDTQYF

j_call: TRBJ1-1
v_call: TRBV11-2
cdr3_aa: CASSLETGRMNTEAFF

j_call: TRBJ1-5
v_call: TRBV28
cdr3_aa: CASSWTGSGQPQHF

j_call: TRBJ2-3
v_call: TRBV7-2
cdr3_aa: CASSPSRGTDTQYF

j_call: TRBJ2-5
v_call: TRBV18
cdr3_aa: CASSPQSQETQYF

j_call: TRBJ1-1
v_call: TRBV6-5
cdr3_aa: CASSYSTANTEAFF

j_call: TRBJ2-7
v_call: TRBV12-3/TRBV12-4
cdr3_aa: CASTLGETGQYF

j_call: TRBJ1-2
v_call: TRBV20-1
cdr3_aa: CSARDSGEEGYTF

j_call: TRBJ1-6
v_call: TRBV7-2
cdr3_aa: CASSLAHDSPLHF

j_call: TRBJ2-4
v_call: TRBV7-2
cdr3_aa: CASSLETGNIQYF

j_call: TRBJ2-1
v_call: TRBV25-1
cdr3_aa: CASSDIRGGQFF

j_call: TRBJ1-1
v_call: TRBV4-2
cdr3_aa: CASSQERETEAFF

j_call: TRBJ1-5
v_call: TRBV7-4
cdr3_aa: CASSKQGNQPQHF

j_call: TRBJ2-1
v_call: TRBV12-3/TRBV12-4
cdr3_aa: CASSLRRGSSYNEQFF

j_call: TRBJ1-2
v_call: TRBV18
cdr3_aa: CASSPPAGFPYGYTF

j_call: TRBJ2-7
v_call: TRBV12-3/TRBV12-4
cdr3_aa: CASSLALTGYGYEQYF

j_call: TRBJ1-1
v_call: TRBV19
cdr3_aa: CASSKLGGWYTEAFF

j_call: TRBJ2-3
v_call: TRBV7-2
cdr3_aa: CASSQGSRRGGPDTQYF

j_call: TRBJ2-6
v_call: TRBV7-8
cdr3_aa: CASSSTGVGANVLTF

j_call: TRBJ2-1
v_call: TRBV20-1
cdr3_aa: CSARDFTAGGNNEQFF

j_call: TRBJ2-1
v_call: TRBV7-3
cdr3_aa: CASSLSRTQYNEQFF

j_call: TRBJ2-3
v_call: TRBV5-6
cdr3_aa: CASSFEAGGRDTQYF

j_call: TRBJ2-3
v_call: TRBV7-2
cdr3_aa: CASSLDGAGDTQYF

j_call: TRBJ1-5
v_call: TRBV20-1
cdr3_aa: CSARDIRGSNQPQHF

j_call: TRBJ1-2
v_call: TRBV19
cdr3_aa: CASSADRTWDGYTF

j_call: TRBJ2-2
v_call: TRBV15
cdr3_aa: CATSRDRVTGELFF

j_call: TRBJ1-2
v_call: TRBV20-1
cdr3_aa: CSAADTRDYGYTF

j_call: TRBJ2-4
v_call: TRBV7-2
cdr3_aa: CASSPSGGAKNIQYF

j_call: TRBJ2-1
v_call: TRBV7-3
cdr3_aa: CASSSRGAEYNEQFF

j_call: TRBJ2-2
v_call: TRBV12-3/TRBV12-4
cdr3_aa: CASSPTGRESQGGELFF

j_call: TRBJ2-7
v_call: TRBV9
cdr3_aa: CASSTDKGHEQYF

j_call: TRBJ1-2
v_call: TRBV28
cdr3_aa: CASKMGQANYGYTF

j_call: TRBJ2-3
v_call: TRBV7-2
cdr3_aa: CASSVQPGVRTDTQYF

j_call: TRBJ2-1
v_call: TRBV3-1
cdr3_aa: CASSQGASGGYNEQFF